A selection of T cell receptor beta chains follows, all from one sample in a study of T cells in Graves' hyperthyroidism and ophthalmopathy. TCRdb analysed the multiplex PCR reads with MiXCR anew, one entry per CDR3 protein. The table has some 560,000 distinct CDR3 sequences, less than 15% seen once. The sample taken for sequencing was blood. The receptors come from a woman in her thirties or forties with Graves' hyperthyroidism. Both conserved end residues are part of each CDR3. Fields, in order: V gene, J gene, clone size, D gene, CDR3 DNA, CDR3 protein. D genes are given only for firm matches. Clone size, where shown, is once, few, many, or a class for clones that have expanded.

TRBV7-9	TRBJ2-1	-	TRBD1	TGTGCCAGCAGCGCGGTCGGGACAGACTACAATGAGCAGTTCTTC	CASSAVGTDYNEQFF
TRBV6-1	TRBJ2-5	few	-	TGTGCCAGCAGTAAGAACCAAGAGACCCAGTACTTC	CASSKNQETQYF
TRBV19	TRBJ1-5	few	-	TGTGCCAGTAGACACAGGGAAGGACAGCCCCAGCATTTT	CASRHREGQPQHF
TRBV10-3	TRBJ1-4	-	-	TGTGCCATCAGTTACGAAGGGATTGCAACTAATGAAAAACTGTTTTTT	CAISYEGIATNEKLFF
TRBV7-9	TRBJ2-7	many	TRBD2	TGTGCCAGCAGCTTATCGACTAGCGGGAGGAACGAGCAGTACTTC	CASSLSTSGRNEQYF
TRBV6-2/TRBV6-3	TRBJ2-3	-	TRBD2	TGTGCCAGCAGTTACTCAGGGACTAGCGGATTTACCGATACGCAGTATTTT	CASSYSGTSGFTDTQYF
TRBV6-1	TRBJ1-2	few	TRBD1	TGTGCCAGCAGTGAACCCACCCAGACAGGGGAGAATGGCTACACCTTC	CASSEPTQTGENGYTF
TRBV27	TRBJ1-4	few	-	TGTGCCAGCAGTACGCAGGGTAAAAAACTGTTTTTT	CASSTQGKKLFF
TRBV6-1	TRBJ2-7	many	TRBD1	TGTGCCAGCAGACCTTCTTCCGGGACAGGGCCCCACGAGCAGTACTTC	CASRPSSGTGPHEQYF
TRBV11-3	TRBJ2-5	many	TRBD2	TGTGCCAGCAGCCATGAGCGGGAGCGGGAGACCCAGTACTTC	CASSHERERETQYF
TRBV20-1	TRBJ1-1	-	-	TGCAGTGCCTGGACACAGAACACTGAAGCTTTCTTT	CSAWTQNTEAFF
TRBV29-1	TRBJ2-7	many	-	TGCAGCGTTGAAGTCCAGGCCTACGAGCAGTACTTC	CSVEVQAYEQYF
TRBV4-2	TRBJ2-5	many	-	TGTGCCAGCAGCCGAGACCGGGACTACCAAGAGACCCAGTACTTC	CASSRDRDYQETQYF
TRBV27	TRBJ2-7	many	-	TGTGCCAGTCAGTGGAGCGTAGGCTCCTACGAGCAGTACTTC	CASQWSVGSYEQYF
TRBV7-9	TRBJ2-7	few	TRBD2	TGTGCCAGCAGCCCTCGGACTAGCGGGCCTCCAGGCGGGCAGTACTTC	CASSPRTSGPPGGQYF
TRBV15	TRBJ2-7	few	-	TGTGCCACCAGCGGGGCCCCAAAGGAGTACGAGCAGTACTTC	CATSGAPKEYEQYF
TRBV18	TRBJ1-2	many	-	TGTGCCAGCTCACAAGACTTCAGGGATGGCTACACCTTC	CASSQDFRDGYTF
TRBV29-1	TRBJ1-6	-	TRBD1	TGCAGCGTTGGACAGGGGAAAAATTCACCCCTCCACTTT	CSVGQGKNSPLHF
TRBV24-1	TRBJ1-2	-	TRBD1	TGTGCCACCAGTGAGGATCACAGGGGCGGCTACACCTTC	CATSEDHRGGYTF
TRBV7-9	TRBJ2-1	many	TRBD1	TGTGCCAGCAGCTTAGCCGGGACAGGTGAGCAGTTCTTC	CASSLAGTGEQFF
TRBV6-1	TRBJ2-3	many	TRBD2	TGTGCCAGCAGTTGGGGACTAGCTTGGGATACGCAGTATTTT	CASSWGLAWDTQYF
TRBV6-1	TRBJ2-7	-	-	TGTGCCAGCAGCAAGGGGACCGCCTCCTCCTACGAGCAGTACTTC	CASSKGTASSYEQYF
TRBV28	TRBJ1-2	many	TRBD1	TGTGCCAGCAGCCCCGGGACAGGGGGGCGAGGCTACACCTTC	CASSPGTGGRGYTF
TRBV10-3	TRBJ2-1	many	-	TGTGCCATCTGGGCGGGACCTACCTACAATGAGCAGTTCTTC	CAIWAGPTYNEQFF
TRBV24-1	TRBJ2-1	-	-	TGTGCCGCCAGTGGGCCCGGCGACGACCCCTACAATGAGCAGTTCTTC	CAASGPGDDPYNEQFF
TRBV20-1	TRBJ2-3	-	TRBD2	TGCAGTGCTAAAAGACTAGCGGTTGGCACAGATACGCAGTATTTT	CSAKRLAVGTDTQYF
TRBV6-8	TRBJ1-3	few	TRBD1	TGTGCCAGCAGTTACCCCCGGGACAGGGGCCACAACTCTGGAAACACCATATATTTT	CASSYPRDRGHNSGNTIYF
TRBV4-1	TRBJ1-4	few	-	TGCGCCAGCAGCCAAGGACGGACTAATGAAAAACTGTTTTTT	CASSQGRTNEKLFF
TRBV12-3/TRBV12-4	TRBJ2-1	many	TRBD2	TGTGCCAGCAGGACCGGGACTAGCGGGAGCTCCTACAATGAGCAGTTCTTC	CASRTGTSGSSYNEQFF
TRBV20-1	TRBJ2-7	many	TRBD2	TGCAGTGCTACTGGGACGACTAGCGGGAGGTCGTACGAGCAGTACTTC	CSATGTTSGRSYEQYF
TRBV20-1	TRBJ2-1	-	-	TGCAGTGCTATAGTAGAGGCCAGAACCTACAATGAGCAGTTCTTC	CSAIVEARTYNEQFF
TRBV27	TRBJ2-1	-	-	TGTGCCAGCAGTCTTACCCTCGGGTCCTCCCAGGAGCAGTTCTTC	CASSLTLGSSQEQFF
TRBV5-1	TRBJ1-3	few	-	TGCGCCAGCAGCTCTCAGGGATTCGACTCTGGAAACACCATATATTTT	CASSSQGFDSGNTIYF
TRBV19	TRBJ1-5	-	-	TGTGCCAGTACCCAAGGGAGGAACAATCAGCCCCAGCATTTT	CASTQGRNNQPQHF
TRBV3-1	TRBJ1-1	many	-	TGTGCCAGCAGCCAAGATTGGAAGCAGGGCACTGAAGCTTTCTTT	CASSQDWKQGTEAFF
TRBV2	TRBJ2-7	many	-	TGTGCCAGCAAACTCGGGACTGCCTACGAGCAGTACTTC	CASKLGTAYEQYF
TRBV27	TRBJ1-4	few	-	TGTGCCAGCAGTTTAGAGGCAGGGTCGGCAACTAATGAAAAACTGTTTTTT	CASSLEAGSATNEKLFF
TRBV29-1	TRBJ2-3	-	-	TGCAGCGCCACCGGACCAATCACAGATACGCAGTATTTT	CSATGPITDTQYF
TRBV3-1	TRBJ2-3	many	-	TGTGCCAGCAGCTCATTTCGGGCGCCGGCAGATACGCAGTATTTT	CASSSFRAPADTQYF
TRBV6-5	TRBJ1-1	many	-	TGTGCCAGCAGTTACTCTGGATTCGGCGGCACTGAAGCTTTCTTT	CASSYSGFGGTEAFF
TRBV27	TRBJ2-7	many	TRBD2	TGTGCCAGCAGCTCAGCGGGAATCTACGAGCAGTACTTC	CASSSAGIYEQYF
TRBV20-1	TRBJ2-7	many	TRBD1	TGCAGTGCTAGAGGGACAGGGTCCTACGAGCAGTACTTC	CSARGTGSYEQYF
TRBV7-8	TRBJ2-7	many	-	TGTGCCAGCAGCTTAGGGTCTAAGCAGTACTTC	CASSLGSKQYF
TRBV20-1	TRBJ2-6	many	-	TGCAGTGCTAGAGAACACCATTCTGGGGCCAACGTCCTGACTTTC	CSAREHHSGANVLTF
TRBV2	TRBJ2-1	many	TRBD2	TGTGCCAGCAGTGAAACCAGGGAACATAGGACTAGCGGGAGCTACTACAATGAGCAGTTCTTC	CASSETREHRTSGSYYNEQFF
TRBV6-2/TRBV6-3	TRBJ2-5	many	-	TGTGCCAGCAGTTACAGGGGACTCGACCAAGAGACCCAGTACTTC	CASSYRGLDQETQYF
TRBV20-1	TRBJ1-2	many	-	TGCAGTGCTAGAGACCACCTCCTAAACTTCAATGGCTACACCTTC	CSARDHLLNFNGYTF
TRBV7-9	TRBJ1-4	-	-	TGTGCCAGCAGCTTCGGGACACCTCCGACAACTAATGAAAAACTGTTTTTT	CASSFGTPPTTNEKLFF
TRBV5-1	TRBJ2-4	many	TRBD1	TGCGCCAGCAGCTTGGCTGGGACAGCTAAAAACATTCAGTACTTC	CASSLAGTAKNIQYF
TRBV6-1	TRBJ2-7	-	-	TGTGCCAGCAGCAGCGACCTCTCGGAGCAGTACTTC	CASSSDLSEQYF
TRBV9	TRBJ1-4	few	-	TGTGCCAGCAGCCCACCCCCCGGGGACGGGGAAAAACTGTTTTTT	CASSPPPGDGEKLFF
TRBV10-2	TRBJ2-7	many	TRBD1	TGCGCCAGCAGTCTGGACAGGGGTGGCTCCTACGAGCAGTACTTC	CASSLDRGGSYEQYF
TRBV14	TRBJ1-1	many	-	TGTGCCAGCAGCCAAGAAGTGGGTCTGTTTGGGGGGAACACTGAAGCTTTCTTT	CASSQEVGLFGGNTEAFF
TRBV7-8	TRBJ1-3	-	-	TGTGCCAGCAGCTTAGTCGGTGGCACAGGGAGGTCTGGAAACACCATATATTTT	CASSLVGGTGRSGNTIYF
TRBV27	TRBJ2-1	many	TRBD1	TGTGCCAGCAGCCGCGGGACAGGGGCCTTGCCGAGCTACAATGAGCAGTTCTTC	CASSRGTGALPSYNEQFF
TRBV6-2/TRBV6-3	TRBJ2-1	few	TRBD2	TGTGCCAGCAGTGATTTATTGGTAAGGACTAGCGGGTATACCTACAATGAGCAGTTCTTC	CASSDLLVRTSGYTYNEQFF
TRBV12-3/TRBV12-4	TRBJ1-3	many	-	TGTGCCAGCAGGGAACAGGGCTCTGGAAACACCATATATTTT	CASREQGSGNTIYF